This T cell receptor (beta chain) was observed in a study of graft-versus-host responses after intestinal transplantation. Study-wide background: Transplants were multivisceral, liver-intestinal, or isolated intestinal. All recipients were given anti-thymocyte globulin induction, and tacrolimus and steroids were then administered for approximately 3 years. Study-level findings and limits: Allografts from individuals with graft-donor T cell macrochimerism displayed high graft-versus-host to host-versus-graft clonal ratios.

Comment on this clone: The antigen is unknown. This CDR3 fails to terminate in the conserved phenylalanine or tryptophan, so it likely reflects a read error. No DNA is shown, since the ends of the CDR3 on it are uncertain; the CDR3 is the one TCRdb lists.

Only in-frame clones appear in the TCRdb table, and some are missing; sequencing was by immunoSEQ multiplex PCR. Seen here are tens of thousands of clones, roughly 95% observed once, and the top ten hold approximately 0.2%. CDR1 SNHLY and CDR2 FYNNEI come from the germline V gene. The CDR3 sequence runs 12 residues, both termini included. The chain couples TRBV2 to TRBJ1-2. Source: unstimulated CD8+ T cells sorted from spleen or lymph node cells, taken before transplant. The origin of this receptor is a human donor who was the organ donor for an intestinal transplant. The CDR3 is CASSVDPQLYDL.